This T cell receptor beta chain was sequenced during a study of T cells after yellow fever vaccination (dated by TCRdb to between 2018 and 2020). With regard to the full study: The SMART-Seq v4 Ultra Low Input RNA kit was used to prepare libraries from fractions with low cell numbers. Bulk TCR alpha and beta repertoires were sequenced longitudinally to track T-cell clones before and after primary and booster YFV17D yellow fever vaccination. The cohort comprised two healthy male donors, one aged 18 to 29 and one aged 30 to 39 years. Blood was drawn at multiple timepoints before and after primary and secondary immunization, with bulk PBMC replicates and cell subsets isolated.

The CDR3 numbers 14 residues from cysteine through phenylalanine. The entry retains the CDR3 DNA only, 42 bases that are in frame from base 1. The junction carries 12 bases between V and J, which are trimmed by 7 bases and 5 bases respectively. In the germline V gene, CDR1 corresponds to SGHTA and CDR2 to FQGNSA. General findings and caveats noted by the study authors: Computational filtering was required because FACS-sorted repertoires could contain abundant contaminating clonotypes from the bulk population. Compared with the primary T-cell response, the secondary T-cell response was faster but weaker, reaching its peak on day 5 rather than on day 15. The study included only two donors, which limits how far the findings can be generalized. After the booster, most of the clones that had expanded following primary vaccination were detected again (96% of CD4 and around 87% of CD8), which suggests that memory was broadly maintained. A small fraction of clonotypes showed up in both the CD4 and CD8 compartments, probably as a result of convergent recombination.

For sequencing, an Illumina NovaSeq 6000 was employed. Synthesis of TCR cDNA relied on 5'RACE template switching, a step that introduced a universal primer site along with unique molecular identifiers. Priming of cDNA synthesis was performed from both the TCR alpha and TCR beta constant segments. Libraries were amplified in two PCR steps, with sample barcodes and sequencing adapters added in the second step. Sequencing of libraries was done on Illumina HiSeq 2500 (2x100 bp) or NovaSeq (2x150 bp). The published analysis was carried out like this. MIGEC handled demultiplexing of reads and collapsing into UMI consensus sequences, while MiXCR performed V(D)J alignment. Using edgeR on replicate PBMC samples, clonotypes were called vaccine-responding if FDR was below 0.01 and the log2 fold change was above 5 up to day 15. Each bulk clonotype received a CD4 or CD8 identity based on whether the sequenced CD4 or CD8 repertoire contained that clonotype at higher abundance. TCRdb handled the public reads itself, with Q25 trimming in fastp and clone calling in MiXCR, and kept productive beta chains. Rows with a matching CDR3 protein are joined into one entry that keeps the most common DNA and genes. For this entry, the V and J calls and clone size follow TCRdb and not the study's own pipeline. The sample contains 300,000 to 400,000 distinct CDR3 sequences, 9.5% to 15% of them found a single time. In total, the top ten clones hold about 3% of the sample.

What this sample's treatment or condition label stands for: live attenuated yellow fever vaccine strain. PBMCs were isolated from peripheral blood using a standard Ficoll-Paque protocol. CD4 and CD8 T-cell fractions were isolated with Dynabeads CD4 and CD8 positive selection kits. TriZol was used to extract RNA from bulk PBMCs, from CD4 and CD8 fractions, and from dextramer-positive and dextramer-negative fractions. The sample holds a few counts of this clonotype. It lacks a known antigen. Per-base quality was not reported, and no clone a single base away is much larger than it. The source is a man between 18 and 35 years old who received the YFV17D yellow fever vaccine. Sequencing was performed on CD4+ T cells sorted from PBMCs, taken 15 days after the yellow fever booster vaccination. This chain is built from TRBV7-2 and TRBJ1-6; no confident D gene assignment can be made. The sequenced DNA is TGTGCCAGCATGGTCCGACAAGATAATTCACCCCTCCACTTT. It encodes CASMVRQDNSPLHF.